A single sample is the source of the 15 T cell receptor beta chains below, sequenced in a study of shared clonotypes between healthy human individuals. Data came from immunoSEQ multiplex PCR; TCRdb stores just in-frame clones and leaves some out. This table holds roughly 1 million clones, approximately 80% found once. The specimen sequenced was memory CD4+ T cells from PBMCs. Subset in this sample: CD45RA-negative fraction. The receptors shown here come from a man between 18 and 29 years old in good health. Some clones in this sample may be carry-over from other donors' samples.

The chain is built from TRBV5-1 and TRBJ2-2; D not resolved. CDR1 and CDR2 from the germline V gene are SGHRS and YFSETQ. CDR3 length: 13 residues. The ends were cut back, 0 bases at V and 7 bases at J, with 7 bases in the middle. The CDR3 bases are TGCGCCAGCAGCTTGGCCACCGACGGGGAGCTGTTTTTT. Encoded protein: CASSLATDGELFF.

This clone was seen a single time. V usage is TRBV18 and J usage is TRBJ1-1, with 7 bases aligning to TRBD1. V gave up 3 bases and J gave up 5 bases; unmatched junction bases: 9. Germline V gives CDR1 KGHSH, CDR2 LQKENI. This CDR3 spans 15 amino acids. CDR3 loop: CASSPITGDGTEAFF. The CDR3 DNA sequence: TGTGCCAGCTCACCCATAACAGGGGATGGGACTGAAGCTTTCTTT. The full variable domain, with the rest looked up from reference TRBV18 and TRBJ1-1, is NAGVMQNPRHLVRRRGQEARLRCSPMKGHSHVYWYRQLPEEGLKFMVYLQKENIIDESGMPKERFSAEFPKEGPSILRIQQVVRGDSAAYFCASSPITGDGTEAFFGQGTRLTVV.

The V call is TRBV30, the J call TRBJ2-7; D uncertain. Germline CDR1 is GTSNPN and CDR2 is SVGIG (reference sequence). Trimming took off 4 bases at V and 0 bases at J, with 22 bases between the two ends. The CDR3 covers 17 residues. CDR3 DNA sequence: TGTGCCTGGACCCCCTTCGGCCGGGCAGCGAGCTCCTACGAGCAGTACTTC. This translates into CAWTPFGRAASSYEQYF.

The chain joins TRBV28 to TRBJ1-1; D possibly corresponds to TRBD1 (5 bases). Trimming stripped 6 bases from V and 6 bases from J, with 17 bases between. Germline CDR1 and CDR2: MDHEN and SYDVKM. The CDR3 spans 14 residues. The CDR3 DNA follows: TGTGCCAGCAGCCCTCCGCGGGGCTACGCTGAAGCTTTCTTT. Amino acid sequence: CASSPPRGYAEAFF.

This clone was observed a few times. The chain employs TRBV7-3 and TRBJ2-1; 10 nucleotides align to TRBD2. The germline CDR1 and CDR2 sequences are SGHTA and FQGTGA. V trimming: 2 bases; J trimming: 1 base; junction bases outside the gene matches: 14. The CDR3 runs 20 residues. The CDR3 here is CASSLLGATSGASSYNEQFF. The DNA for the CDR3 is TGTGCCAGCAGCTTACTTGGCGCTACTAGCGGGGCCTCTTCCTACAATGAGCAGTTCTTC.

This clone has only one observation. Other DNA sequences in this sample translate to the same CDR3. The chain recombines TRBV6-5 with TRBJ1-1; D is undetermined. The CDR3 contains 12 residues. Germline CDR1 and CDR2: MNHEY and SVGAGI. Trimming removed 6 bases from V and 5 bases from J, with 10 bases in between. In DNA, the CDR3 is TGTGCCAGCAGCCGTCCCAGAACTGAAGCTTTCTTT. It codes for CASSRPRTEAFF.

This chain joins TRBV19 and TRBJ2-1; the D gene is possibly TRBD1 (5 bases). The CDR3 loop spans 15 amino acids. Trimming took off 3 bases at V and 5 bases at J, with 14 bases between the two ends. The germline CDR1 and CDR2 sequences are LNHDA and SQIVND (reference sequence). The CDR3 sequence is CASSIITGIHNEQFF. The CDR3 DNA follows: TGTGCCAGTAGTATTATCACAGGAATACACAATGAGCAGTTCTTC.

This clone was detected only once. V is TRBV5-4 and J is TRBJ2-4; the match to TRBD2 covers 8 bases. Trimming took 5 bases from V and 7 from J; bases not matched to a gene: 8. The CDR3 loop spans 14 amino acids. The germline V gene has CDR1 SGHNT and CDR2 YYREEE (reference sequence). This CDR3 is CASSPGGPRNIQYF. The CDR3 nucleotides read TGTGCCAGCAGTCCGGGAGGGCCGAGGAACATTCAGTACTTC.

The CDR3 nucleotides are TGTGCCAGCAGCTTATCTTGGGCGGGAGGCATCTACAATGAGCAGTTCTTC. The encoded protein is CASSLSWAGGIYNEQFF. The V gene is TRBV7-3, the J gene TRBJ2-1; 8 positions match TRBD2. Looked up from germline, CDR1 is SGHTA and CDR2 is FQGTGA. Trimming took 2 bases from V and 3 from J; bases not matched to a gene: 9. This CDR3 comprises 17 residues.

V gene TRBV28 combines with J gene TRBJ2-7; TRBD1 matches 8 bases. The CDR3 sequence is 16 residues long. CDR1 is MDHEN and CDR2 is SYDVKM in the germline V gene. V shed 1 base, J shed 2 bases, and the junction held 7 bases outside the gene matches. The CDR3, as DNA: TGTGCCAGCAGTTTATTCGTGGCAGGGGGCGCCTACGAGCAGTACTTC. Translating it yields CASSLFVAGGAYEQYF.

The V gene is TRBV19, the J gene TRBJ1-5, with D hard to call. V lost 9 bases, J lost 0 bases, and 15 bases lay in between. The length of the CDR3 is 15 residues. CDR1 and CDR2 from the germline V gene are LNHDA and SQIVND (reference sequence). The CDR3 region has the DNA TGTGCCAGCACCCCACTGGGAGATAGCAATCAGCCCCAGCATTTT. It codes for CASTPLGDSNQPQHF. The entire variable domain, with the rest obtained from reference TRBV19 and TRBJ1-5, is as follows: DGGITQSPKYLFRKEGQNVTLSCEQNLNHDAMYWYRQDPGQGLRLIYYSQIVNDFQKGDIAEGYSVSREKKESFPLTVTSAQKNPTAFYLCASTPLGDSNQPQHFGDGTRLSIL.

For this clone: Within the sample, other DNA sequences also encode this same CDR3. This chain connects TRBV5-4 to TRBJ2-3; weak D call: TRBD2 (6 bases). The V gene's germline CDR1 is SGHNT and CDR2 YYREEE (reference sequence). CDR3 length: 14 residues. Trimming pared 2 bases from V and 0 bases from J, leaving 7 bases between. The CDR3 region is CASSFGGSTDTQYF. The CDR3 DNA is TGTGCCAGCAGCTTTGGGGGGAGCACAGATACGCAGTATTTT.

The chain joins TRBV2 to TRBJ1-4; a weak D match, TRBD1 (5 bases). V was pared by 7 bases and J by 7 bases, with 16 bases between. Germline V lookup: CDR1 SNHLY, CDR2 FYNNEI. The length of the CDR3 is 14 residues. The CDR3 loop is CASMQGVGGEKLFF. The DNA for the CDR3 is TGTGCCAGCATGCAGGGAGTCGGTGGTGAAAAACTGTTTTTT.

This clone was counted only a few times. The chain is built from TRBV7-8 and TRBJ1-1; 10 bases line up with TRBD1. V dropped 5 bases and J dropped 5; count of bases not matched to a gene: 8. Looked up from germline, CDR1 is SGHVS and CDR2 is FQNEAQ. This CDR3 has 15 residues. CDR3 loop: CASSPRDRGGTEAFF. The CDR3 bases are TGTGCCAGCAGCCCTCGGGACAGGGGAGGGACTGAAGCTTTCTTT.

The CDR3 DNA is TGCGCCAGCAGCTTCGTACTAGCGGGAGGTCATGAGCAGTTCTTC. Translated: CASSFVLAGGHEQFF. This chain joins TRBV5-1 and TRBJ2-1; 12 bases map to TRBD2. CDR3 length equals 15 residues. Germline CDR1 is SGHRS and CDR2 is YFSETQ. J gave up 8 bases and V 2 bases, and 5 bases lay outside the gene matches. The entire variable domain, with the rest obtained from reference TRBV5-1 and TRBJ2-1, is as follows: KAGVTQTPRYLIKTRGQQVTLSCSPISGHRSVSWYQQTPGQGLQFLFEYFSETQRNKGNFPGRFSGRQFSNSRSEMNVSTLELGDSALYLCASSFVLAGGHEQFFGPGTRLTVL.